Listed here are 20 T cell receptor beta chains from one sample, sequenced in a study of a mutant IDH1 vaccine in newly diagnosed glioma. Some clones are missing from TCRdb's copy, which holds only in-frame ones; the method was immunoSEQ multiplex PCR. The table has some 50,000 clones, about four fifths seen once; the top ten hold 3.5% to 4.5%. Time point indicated: week 47, end of study. The investigators gave 300 ug of mutant IDH1 20-mer peptide in each vaccine dose, together with topical imiquimod. For these TCRs, the target antigens are not known. Sequencing was performed on PBMCs, taken from a glioma patient whose treatment included an IDH1 peptide vaccine. These receptors all stem from a woman in her twenties or thirties with glioma. Some clones in this sample may be carry-over from other donors' samples.

The CDR3 loop reads CASSHLWGNEQYF. In DNA, the CDR3 is TGTGCCAGCAGCCATCTGTGGGGGAACGAGCAGTACTTC. The chain uses TRBV6-1 and TRBJ2-7; the D gene could be TRBD1 or TRBD2 (5 bases each). CDR1 is MNHNS and CDR2 is SASEGT in the germline V gene. This CDR3 region has 13 residues. The germline V and J ends were trimmed by 6 bases and 5 bases, with 14 bases remaining between them.

This chain joins TRBV5-1 and TRBJ2-3, with D possibly being TRBD1 (5 bases). This CDR3 is 17 amino acids long. V shed 0 bases and J shed 2 bases, with 16 bases lying between them. CDR1 and CDR2 (germline): SGHRS, YFSETQ. This chain's CDR3 is CASSLGGAARITDTQYF. The CDR3 DNA reads TGCGCCAGCAGCTTGGGTGGGGCCGCCCGAATCACAGATACGCAGTATTTT.

The chain joins TRBV5-5 to TRBJ2-7, with D unresolved. CDR3 length: 11 residues. Germline loops: CDR1 SGHKS, CDR2 YYEKEE (reference sequence). The V end was cut by 4 bases, the J end by 2 bases, with 4 bases between. DNA of the CDR3: TGTGCCAGCAGCCCGGCCTACGAGCAGTACTTC. This codes for CASSPAYEQYF.

The gene calls are TRBV27 and TRBJ1-2, with no clear D. Germline V gives CDR1 MNHEY, CDR2 SMNVEV (reference sequence). This CDR3 is built from 11 residues. The V gene lost 7 bases and the J gene lost 2 bases, with 5 bases spanning the gap. CDR3 in amino acids: CASKDNYGYTF. CDR3 coding DNA: TGTGCCAGCAAGGACAACTATGGCTACACCTTC.

The chain has TRBV19 and TRBJ2-5, with a weak D call TRBD2 (5 bases). The CDR3 consists of 13 residues. Germline V gene lookup returns CDR1 LNHDA and CDR2 SQIVND (reference sequence). Trimming removed 10 bases at V and 0 bases at J, with 12 bases between. This chain's CDR3 is CATAARDQETQYF. CDR3 nucleotides: TGTGCCACTGCGGCGCGGGACCAAGAGACCCAGTACTTC.

J is TRBJ2-5 and V is TRBV5-8, with 7 positions matching TRBD2. V gave up 2 bases and J gave up 5 bases; unmatched junction bases: 9. The CDR3 runs to 15 residues. Germline V CDR1 and CDR2: SGHTS, YDEGEE. In DNA form, the CDR3 reads TGTGCCAGCAGCTTATGGGCGGGAGTAGGGGAGACCCAGTACTTC. This codes for CASSLWAGVGETQYF.

The rearrangement uses TRBV9 and TRBJ2-3; tentative D call: TRBD2 (6 bases). The CDR3 has 16 residues. Germline CDR1 reads SGDLS; CDR2 reads YYNGEE. V lost 1 base to trimming and J lost 2 bases, with 14 bases between them. The CDR3 DNA reads TGTGCCAGCAGCGTACCGACTAGGGCGCCCACAGATACGCAGTATTTT. This codes for CASSVPTRAPTDTQYF.

This clone turned up a few times. The rearrangement links TRBV2 to TRBJ1-4; weak D call: TRBD1 (5 bases). The CDR3 totals 14 residues. Germline V gene lookup returns CDR1 SNHLY and CDR2 FYNNEI. The V gene lost 5 bases and the J gene lost 8 bases, with 15 bases spanning the gap. CDR3 loop: CASSRPRVREKLFF. The CDR3 bases are TGTGCCAGCAGTCGCCCCAGGGTGAGGGAAAAACTGTTTTTT.

The rearrangement uses TRBV2 and TRBJ1-1; 8 nucleotides line up with TRBD1. Germline CDR1 and CDR2: SNHLY and FYNNEI. The CDR3 covers 17 residues. V dropped 1 base and J dropped 0; count of bases not matched to a gene: 7. The CDR3 region is CASSEGRTGTMNTEAFF. The DNA of the CDR3 is TGTGCCAGCAGTGAAGGACGGACAGGGACGATGAACACTGAAGCTTTCTTT.

The chain uses TRBV7-9 and TRBJ1-1, with D possibly matching TRBD1 (5 bases). Germline assignment: CDR1 SEHNR and CDR2 FQNEAQ (reference sequence). The germline V and J ends were trimmed by 5 bases and 7 bases, with 14 bases remaining between them. The CDR3 extends over 13 amino acids. The CDR3 nucleotides read TGTGCCAGCAGCGTCCAGGGAGCAGGTGAAGCTTTCTTT. It specifies CASSVQGAGEAFF.

J is TRBJ1-5 and V is TRBV9, with 8 bases aligning to TRBD1. The CDR3 is 14 amino acids. CDR1 and CDR2 from the germline V gene are SGDLS and YYNGEE. V gave up 6 bases and J gave up 4 bases; unmatched junction bases: 6. Here the CDR3 DNA reads TGTGCCAGCACCTCCGGGACAGGTAATCAGCCCCAGCATTTT. It specifies CASTSGTGNQPQHF.

This rearrangement joins TRBV18 to TRBJ2-1; TRBD2 aligns across 12 bases. Losses at the gene ends were 5 bases for V and 0 bases for J; bases not matched to a gene: 11. This CDR3 region has 19 residues. The germline CDR1 and CDR2 sequences are KGHSH and LQKENI. CDR3 region: CASSWIRLAGDDSYNEQFF. As DNA, the CDR3 is TGTGCCAGCTCATGGATCCGACTAGCGGGAGACGACTCCTACAATGAGCAGTTCTTC.

The chain is built from TRBV7-6 and TRBJ1-2; D is perhaps TRBD1 (6 bases). The CDR3 length is 12 residues. The ends were cut back, 6 bases at V and 8 bases at J, with 13 bases in the middle. Germline CDR1 and CDR2: SGHVS and FNYEAQ. This chain's CDR3 is CASRGGAEGYTF. CDR3 nucleotides: TGTGCCAGCAGGGGGGGGGCGGAAGGCTACACCTTC. The full variable domain, completed using reference TRBV7-6 and TRBJ1-2, is GAGVSQSPRYKVTKRGQDVALRCDPISGHVSLYWYRQALGQGPEFLTYFNYEAQQDKSGLPNDRFSAERPEGSISTLTIQRTEQRDSAMYRCASRGGAEGYTFGSGTRLTVV.

This rearrangement joins TRBV28 to TRBJ2-7, with D perhaps matching TRBD2 (5 bases). This CDR3 spans 13 amino acids. The V end was cut by 8 bases, the J end by 2 bases, with 13 bases between. Looked up from germline, CDR1 is MDHEN and CDR2 is SYDVKM. In DNA form, the CDR3 reads TGTGCCAGCGCGAGGAGGACCCCCTACGAGCAGTACTTC. Encoded protein: CASARRTPYEQYF.

This clone came up once. The rearrangement uses TRBV5-4 and TRBJ1-2; 9 bases are a match to TRBD1. The germline V gene has CDR1 SGHNT and CDR2 YYREEE (reference sequence). The CDR3 length is 17 residues. V dropped 0 bases and J dropped 6; count of bases not matched to a gene: 12. DNA for the CDR3: TGTGCCAGCAGCTTGGAAGACACCGGGACAGGGTCAAATGGCTACACCTTC. It encodes CASSLEDTGTGSNGYTF.

This clone was recorded a few times. The chain combines TRBV29-1 with TRBJ1-1; D gene uncertain. The CDR3 covers 13 residues. Germline V gene data show CDR1 as SQVTM and CDR2 as ANQGSEA. Trimming pared 7 bases from V and 5 bases from J, leaving 17 bases between. The CDR3 region has the DNA TGCAGCGCCCCCGGGTGGGTGAGAACTGAAGCTTTCTTT. It encodes CSAPGWVRTEAFF.

V and J are TRBV28 and TRBJ1-5; 8 bases agree with TRBD1. Trimming took 4 bases from V and 6 from J; bases not matched to a gene: 8. CDR1 is MDHEN, CDR2 SYDVKM, per germline. This CDR3 has 15 amino acids. The CDR3 bases are TGTGCCAGCAGTTCCAGGACAGGGCTCGGTCAGCCCCAGCATTTT. This encodes CASSSRTGLGQPQHF.

The chain is built from TRBV5-4 and TRBJ2-5; D ambiguous. CDR1 is SGHNT, CDR2 YYREEE, per germline (reference sequence). CDR3 length: 13 amino acids. With 0 bases removed from V and 2 bases from J, the gap between germline ends came to 5 bases. CDR3 sequence: CASSLEEQETQYF. The CDR3 DNA is TGTGCCAGCAGCTTGGAAGAGCAAGAGACCCAGTACTTC.

V usage is TRBV7-9 and J usage is TRBJ2-7, with TRBD2 matching over 7 bases. CDR3 length equals 15 residues. Germline lookup yields CDR1 SEHNR and CDR2 FQNEAQ (reference sequence). Unmatched junction bases numbered 9, after V lost 2 bases and J lost 5 bases. The CDR3 DNA reads as TGTGCCAGCAGCTTACTTCCGGGAGGAACCCACGAGCAGTACTTC. This gives the protein CASSLLPGGTHEQYF.

V is TRBV20-1 and J is TRBJ1-5; unclear D gene. Per germline, CDR1 DFQATT and CDR2 SNEGSKA (reference sequence). This CDR3 is 9 amino acids long. The germline V and J ends were trimmed by 5 bases and 8 bases, with 4 bases remaining between them. The CDR3: CSAGEPQHF. The CDR3 region has the DNA TGCAGTGCTGGGGAGCCCCAGCATTTT.